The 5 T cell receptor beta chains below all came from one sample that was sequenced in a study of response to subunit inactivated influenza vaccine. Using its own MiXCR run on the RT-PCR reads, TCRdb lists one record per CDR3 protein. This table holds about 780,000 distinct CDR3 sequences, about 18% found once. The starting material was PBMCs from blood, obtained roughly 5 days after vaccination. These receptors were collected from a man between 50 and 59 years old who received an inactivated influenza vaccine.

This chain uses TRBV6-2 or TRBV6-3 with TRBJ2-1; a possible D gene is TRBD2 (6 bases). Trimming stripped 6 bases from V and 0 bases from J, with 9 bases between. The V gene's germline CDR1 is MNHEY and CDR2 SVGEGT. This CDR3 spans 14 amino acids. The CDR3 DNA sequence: TGTGCCAGCAGACCGGGACTCTCCTACAATGAGCAGTTCTTC. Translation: CASRPGLSYNEQFF.

This chain's CDR3 is CSVGGGVWGYGYTF. CDR3 bases: TGCAGCGTTGGAGGAGGGGTCTGGGGCTATGGCTACACCTTC. The V call is TRBV29-1, the J call TRBJ1-2; tentative D call: TRBD1 (5 bases). The CDR3 is 14 amino acids. Germline V gene sequence: CDR1 SQVTM, CDR2 ANQGSEA. Trimming left V 4 bases short and J 4 bases short, with 16 bases between. Looking up the rest from reference TRBV29-1 and TRBJ1-2 gives the full variable domain: SAVISQKPSRDICQRGTSLTIQCQVDSQVTMMFWYRQQPGQSLTLIATANQGSEATYESGFVIDKFPISRPNLTFSTLTVSNMSPEDSSIYLCSVGGGVWGYGYTFGSGTRLTVV.

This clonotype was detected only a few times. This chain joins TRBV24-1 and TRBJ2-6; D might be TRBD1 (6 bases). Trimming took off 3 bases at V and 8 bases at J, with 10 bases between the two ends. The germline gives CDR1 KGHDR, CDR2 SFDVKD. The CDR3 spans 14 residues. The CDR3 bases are TGTGCCACCAGTGATCCCAGGGGTACCAACGTCCTGACTTTC. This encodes CATSDPRGTNVLTF.

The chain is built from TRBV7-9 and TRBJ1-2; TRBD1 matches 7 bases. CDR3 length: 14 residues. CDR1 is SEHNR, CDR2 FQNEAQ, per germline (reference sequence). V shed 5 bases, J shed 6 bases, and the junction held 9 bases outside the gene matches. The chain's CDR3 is CASSPGTDFDGYTF. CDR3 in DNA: TGTGCCAGCAGCCCGGGGACAGACTTTGATGGCTACACCTTC.

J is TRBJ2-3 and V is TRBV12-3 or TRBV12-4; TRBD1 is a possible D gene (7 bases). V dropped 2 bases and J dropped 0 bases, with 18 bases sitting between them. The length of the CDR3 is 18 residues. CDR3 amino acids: CASSLPQGMGGSTDTQYF. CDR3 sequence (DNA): TGTGCCAGCAGTTTACCACAGGGGATGGGGGGTAGCACAGATACGCAGTATTTT.